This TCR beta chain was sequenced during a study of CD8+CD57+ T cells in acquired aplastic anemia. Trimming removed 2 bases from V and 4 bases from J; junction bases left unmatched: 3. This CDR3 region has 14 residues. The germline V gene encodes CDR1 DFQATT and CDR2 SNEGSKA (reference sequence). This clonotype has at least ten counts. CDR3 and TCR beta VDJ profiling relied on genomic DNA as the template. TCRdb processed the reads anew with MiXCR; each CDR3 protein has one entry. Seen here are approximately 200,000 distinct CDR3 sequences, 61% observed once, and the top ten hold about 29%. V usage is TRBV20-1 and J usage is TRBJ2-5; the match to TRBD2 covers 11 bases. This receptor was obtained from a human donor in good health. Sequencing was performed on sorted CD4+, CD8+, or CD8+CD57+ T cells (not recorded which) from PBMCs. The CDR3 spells CSARLAGGLETQYF. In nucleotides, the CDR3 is TGCAGTGCTAGACTAGCGGGAGGCCTAGAGACCCAGTACTTC.